The 29 T cell receptor beta chains in this list originate from one sample, sequenced in a study of metastatic and nonmetastatic thyroid tumors (TCRdb year 2020). The method behind the library was PCR. Sequencing instrument: Illumina HiSeq 4000. TCRdb's own reprocessing of the public reads used fastp at Q25 and MiXCR and kept productive beta chains. Across this sample there are 15,000 to 20,000 clones, with 34% seen only once. The ten largest clonotypes hold 15% to 20% of the sample. Before undergoing thyroid surgery, none of the patients had been given any kind of treatment. Sequenced material: tumor tissue. Receptors were obtained from a female donor with papillary thyroid cancer or a benign thyroid nodule (not recorded which). Some clones in this sample may be carry-over from other donors' samples.

This clone turned up a few times. V usage is TRBV27 and J usage is TRBJ1-6; no reliable D call. CDR1 and CDR2 from the germline V gene are MNHEY and SMNVEV (reference sequence). Deletions cut 3 bases from V and 7 bases from J, with 10 bases between. The CDR3 is 14 residues long. CDR3 amino acids: CASSFQDLNSPLHF. As DNA, the CDR3 is TGTGCCAGCAGTTTCCAGGACTTGAATTCACCCCTCCACTTT.

This rearrangement joins TRBV5-1 to TRBJ1-1; 10 bases are shared with TRBD1. V was clipped by 5 bases and J by 1 base; unmatched bases: 5. The CDR3 extends over 15 amino acids. Looked up from germline, CDR1 is SGHRS and CDR2 is YFSETQ. In DNA, the CDR3 is TGCGCCAGCAGATGGGACAGGGGCACGAACACTGAAGCTTTCTTT. Its translation is CASRWDRGTNTEAFF. Full variable domain (missing parts from reference TRBV5-1 and TRBJ1-1): KAGVTQTPRYLIKTRGQQVTLSCSPISGHRSVSWYQQTPGQGLQFLFEYFSETQRNKGNFPGRFSGRQFSNSRSEMNVSTLELGDSALYLCASRWDRGTNTEAFFGQGTRLTVV.

This sequence joins TRBV24-1 and TRBJ2-7; D may be TRBD1 (6 bases). Trimming stripped 6 bases from V and 5 bases from J, with 19 bases between. This CDR3 contains 15 residues. Germline values: CDR1 KGHDR, CDR2 SFDVKD. The CDR3 is CATSFGDTGQDEQYF. The CDR3 nucleotides read TGTGCCACCAGTTTCGGAGACACAGGGCAAGACGAGCAGTACTTC.

The rearrangement joins TRBV5-6 to TRBJ1-1, with D tentatively TRBD1 (6 bases). Germline V gene lookup returns CDR1 SGHDT and CDR2 YYEEEE. The CDR3 spans 17 residues. With 2 bases removed from V and 2 bases from J, the gap between germline ends came to 19 bases. The CDR3 coding sequence is TGTGCCAGCAGCTTTCGGGGGCCTCATGACGGAAACACTGAAGCTTTCTTT. This sequence encodes CASSFRGPHDGNTEAFF.

This clone was seen repeatedly, ten times or more. The chain uses TRBV9 and TRBJ2-1; 7 nucleotides align to TRBD1. Losses at the gene ends were 9 bases for V and 5 bases for J; bases not matched to a gene: 8. The V gene's germline CDR1 is SGDLS and CDR2 YYNGEE. CDR3 length equals 13 residues. The chain's CDR3 is CAKPGQQDNEQFF. CDR3 nucleotides: TGTGCCAAGCCGGGACAGCAAGACAATGAGCAGTTCTTC.

This clone was counted a few times. V usage is TRBV27 and J usage is TRBJ2-7, with no clear D. Trimming stripped 6 bases from V and 2 bases from J, with 8 bases between. Per germline, CDR1 MNHEY and CDR2 SMNVEV (reference sequence). The CDR3 is 12 residues long. The DNA for the CDR3 is TGTGCCAGCAGCAAGGGTACCTACGAGCAGTACTTC. It is translated as CASSKGTYEQYF.

This clone appeared once. The chain joins TRBV11-2 to TRBJ2-5; the match to TRBD2 covers 9 bases. V was clipped by 5 bases and J by 6 bases; unmatched bases: 13. Per germline, CDR1 SGHAT and CDR2 FQNNGV. The CDR3 covers 16 residues. The CDR3 sequence: CASSPTSGTRSQTQYF. DNA of the CDR3: TGTGCCAGCAGCCCGACTAGCGGTACTAGGTCGCAGACCCAGTACTTC.

The chain employs TRBV30 and TRBJ1-5; D remains ambiguous. The V gene's germline CDR1 is GTSNPN and CDR2 SVGIG (reference sequence). V lost 5 bases and J lost 1, with 9 bases in between. The CDR3 covers 13 residues. The CDR3 DNA reads TGTGCCTGGGGGTCGAGAAGCAATCAGCCCCAGCATTTT. Amino acid sequence: CAWGSRSNQPQHF. Drawing the rest from reference TRBV30 and TRBJ1-5, the complete variable domain is SQTIHQWPATLVQPVGSPLSLECTVEGTSNPNLYWYRQAAGRGLQLLFYSVGIGQISSEVPQNLSASRPQDRQFILSSKKLLLSDSGFYLCAWGSRSNQPQHFGDGTRLSIL.

V is TRBV11-1 and J is TRBJ2-3, with D unclear. Trimming removed 5 bases from V and 6 bases from J, with 12 bases in between. CDR3 size: 13 residues. CDR1 and CDR2 from the germline V gene are SGHAT and FQDESV (reference sequence). The DNA of the CDR3 is TGTGCCAGCAGCCGGACGGCCCCCGATACGCAGTATTTT. Translation: CASSRTAPDTQYF.

There are a few counts of this clone. The chain is built from TRBV6-1 and TRBJ1-6, with unresolved D. The CDR3 runs to 16 residues. Germline V CDR1 and CDR2: MNHNS, SASEGT. V dropped 6 bases and J dropped 0 bases, with 12 bases sitting between them. CDR3 protein: CASSSYSSSYNSPLHF. The CDR3 DNA reads as TGTGCCAGCAGCTCCTACAGTAGCTCCTATAATTCACCCCTCCACTTT.

This clone was counted at least ten times. The gene calls are TRBV4-2 and TRBJ2-7, with TRBD1 matching over 7 bases. This CDR3 has 15 amino acids. Unmatched junction bases numbered 3, after V lost 0 bases and J lost 1 base. Germline loops: CDR1 LGHNA, CDR2 YNFKEQ. The CDR3 region is CASSQDLQGSYEQYF. DNA for the CDR3: TGTGCCAGCAGCCAAGATTTACAGGGGTCCTACGAGCAGTACTTC.

Remarks on this clone: Without the conserved terminal phenylalanine or tryptophan, this CDR3 likely stems from a read error. It is unclear where the CDR3 begins or ends on the DNA, so no DNA is shown, and the CDR3 is as TCRdb lists it. This chain links TRBV6-5 with TRBJ1-1. The CDR3 is 11 amino acids long, termini counted. CDR1 is MNHEY and CDR2 is SVGAGI in the germline V gene. CDR3 amino acids: CASSYSTLDIA.

As regards this clone: At one end the junction does not follow the germline gene, possibly because of a read error. The chain has TRBV20-1 and TRBJ2-7; 7 bases align to TRBD2. CDR1 is DFQATT, CDR2 SNEGSKA, per germline (reference sequence). The CDR3 has 16 amino acids. The CDR3 here is CSTRSPLLASSYEQYF. CDR3 bases: TGCAGTACTAGAAGCCCGCTACTAGCGTCCTCCTACGAGCAGTACTTC.

This clone was seen a single time. The chain carries TRBV5-1 and TRBJ2-1; D not certain. The V gene lost 0 bases and the J gene lost 0 bases, with 7 bases spanning the gap. Per the germline V gene, CDR1 is SGHRS and CDR2 is YFSETQ. CDR3 length: 15 residues. The CDR3 here is CASSLGTSSYNEQFF. The CDR3 DNA reads as TGCGCCAGCAGCTTGGGGACGAGCTCCTACAATGAGCAGTTCTTC.

This clone is medium-sized by share. CDR3 sequence (DNA): TGTGCCAGCAGTTCAGTTCGGCAGTTGTTCTCTAATTCCTATGGCTACACCTTC. Its protein product is CASSSVRQLFSNSYGYTF. The chain is built from TRBV27 and TRBJ1-2, with no clear D. V was shortened by 4 bases and J by 4 bases, with 25 bases between the two germline ends. Germline V gene data show CDR1 as MNHEY and CDR2 as SMNVEV (reference sequence). The CDR3 contains 18 residues.

The chain has TRBV6-5 and TRBJ1-6; D possibly corresponds to TRBD1 (6 bases). The germline gives CDR1 MNHEY, CDR2 SVGAGI. V was trimmed by 0 bases and J by 10 bases, leaving 16 bases between them. The CDR3 has 16 amino acids. DNA of the CDR3: TGTGCCAGCAGTTACTCGAACTTTAAACAGGGATCACCCCTCCACTTT. Translating gives CASSYSNFKQGSPLHF.

This clone has only a few counts. The CDR3 protein is CASGQSINEKLFF. CDR3 coding DNA: TGCGCCAGCGGACAGAGCATCAATGAAAAACTGTTTTTT. The chain recombines TRBV4-1 with TRBJ1-4; TRBD1 might be the D (6 bases). The CDR3 runs to 13 residues. Germline CDR1 and CDR2: MGHRA and YSYEKL. The V end was cut by 8 bases, the J end by 5 bases, with 12 bases between.

The J gene is TRBJ1-6, the V gene TRBV20-1; maybe TRBD1 (5 bases). Germline V gene lookup returns CDR1 DFQATT and CDR2 SNEGSKA (reference sequence). The length of the CDR3 is 14 residues. V shed 6 bases and J shed 10 bases, with 19 bases lying between them. The CDR3 DNA reads as TGCAGTGCCACAAGCCGCCGCACAGGCTCACCCCTCCACTTT. It codes for CSATSRRTGSPLHF.

This clone was counted a few times. The chain uses TRBV25-1 and TRBJ1-3, with D perhaps matching TRBD1 (6 bases). CDR3 size: 16 residues. Germline V CDR1 and CDR2: MGHDK, SYGVNS. Trimming took off 2 bases at V and 0 bases at J, with 11 bases between the two ends. CDR3 loop: CASSEGGAGSGNTIYF. The CDR3 coding sequence is TGTGCCAGCAGTGAAGGGGGCGCGGGCTCTGGAAACACCATATATTTT. Combining the CDR3 with reference TRBV25-1 and TRBJ1-3 gives the whole variable domain EADIYQTPRYLVIGTGKKITLECSQTMGHDKMYWYQQDPGMELHLIHYSYGVNSTEKGDLSSESTVSRIRTEHFPLTLESARPSHTSQYLCASSEGGAGSGNTIYFGEGSWLTVV.

This clone was counted between two and nine times. The chain couples TRBV27 to TRBJ2-2; the D is unclear. Per the germline V gene, CDR1 is MNHEY and CDR2 is SMNVEV (reference sequence). This CDR3 has 14 residues. V was clipped by 0 bases and J by 6 bases, with 8 bases between them. In nucleotides, the CDR3 is TGTGCCAGCAGTTTATCAGGGTGGGCCGGGGAGCTGTTTTTT. The encoded protein is CASSLSGWAGELFF.

The chain employs TRBV5-1 and TRBJ1-1; 12 positions match TRBD1. V lost 2 bases and J lost 8; bases outside the gene matches: 4. This CDR3 has 14 amino acids. Germline lookup yields CDR1 SGHRS and CDR2 YFSETQ. This chain's CDR3 is CASSFGTGGAEAFF. The CDR3 nucleotides are TGCGCCAGCAGCTTCGGGACAGGGGGCGCGGAAGCTTTCTTT.

The chain couples TRBV7-6 to TRBJ2-3; either TRBD1 or TRBD2 may supply D (5 bases each). CDR1 is SGHVS, CDR2 FNYEAQ, per germline. Trimming stripped 1 base from V and 2 bases from J, with 13 bases between. The CDR3 spans 16 residues. CDR3 region: CASSLEGRPITDTQYF. The DNA for the CDR3 is TGTGCCAGCAGCTTAGAGGGGAGACCTATCACAGATACGCAGTATTTT. Full variable domain (outside the CDR3, taken from reference TRBV7-6 and TRBJ2-3): GAGVSQSPRYKVTKRGQDVALRCDPISGHVSLYWYRQALGQGPEFLTYFNYEAQQDKSGLPNDRFSAERPEGSISTLTIQRTEQRDSAMYRCASSLEGRPITDTQYFGPGTRLTVL.

By sample fraction, this clone is medium-sized. The chain joins TRBV10-2 to TRBJ1-2, with TRBD1 matching 8 bases. The J segment lost 7 bases and the V segment lost 7 bases, leaving 5 bases of the junction unmatched. Germline V gene lookup returns CDR1 WSHSY and CDR2 SAAADI. The CDR3 spans 12 residues. The CDR3 reads CASTPDRVGYTF. CDR3 sequence (DNA): TGCGCCAGCACCCCGGACAGGGTTGGCTACACCTTC.

This chain uses TRBV5-1 with TRBJ1-1; TRBD1 matches at 7 bases. CDR3 size: 15 residues. The germline V gene encodes CDR1 SGHRS and CDR2 YFSETQ. With V trimmed by 2 bases and J by 5 bases, 9 bases remained unmatched. CDR3 sequence reads: CASSFSGQEGTEAFF. The CDR3 DNA reads TGCGCCAGCAGCTTCTCAGGACAGGAGGGGACTGAAGCTTTCTTT.

This clone was found a few times. At one end, the junction sequence differs from germline, possibly due to a read error. The CDR3 DNA is TGTGCCAGCAGCGACCGGGCGGTCCCAGATATGCAGTATTTT. Its translation: CASSDRAVPDMQYF. The genes are TRBV7-9 and TRBJ2-3; D is undetermined. Germline loops: CDR1 SEHNR, CDR2 FQNEAQ (reference sequence). CDR3 length: 14 residues. Drawing the rest from reference TRBV7-9 and TRBJ2-3, the complete variable domain is DTGVSQNPRHKITKRGQNVTFRCDPISEHNRLYWYRQTLGQGPEFLTYFQNEAQLEKSRLLSDRFSAERPKGSFSTLEIQRTEQGDSAMYLCASSDRAVPDMQYFGPGTRLTVL.

A word on this clone: The conserved phenylalanine or tryptophan normally closing the CDR3 is absent here, so this likely arose from a read error. The chain employs TRBV19 and TRBJ2-7; 7 positions agree with TRBD1. From germline, CDR1 is LNHDA and CDR2 SQIVND (reference sequence). This CDR3 contains 14 residues. V lost 2 bases to trimming and J lost 5 bases; unmatched junction nucleotides: 6. The CDR3 protein is CASSIRQGANEQYS. The CDR3 bases are TGTGCCAGTAGTATACGACAGGGTGCTAACGAGCAGTACTCC.

This clone counts as medium-sized. This CDR3 is also generated by other DNA sequences in the sample. The chain has TRBV6-2 or TRBV6-3 and TRBJ1-5; the D gene is possibly TRBD1 (5 bases). The V gene lost 2 bases and the J gene lost 6 bases, with 8 bases spanning the gap. The CDR3 extends over 13 amino acids. The germline CDR1 and CDR2 sequences are MNHEY and SVGEGT. This CDR3 is CASSYMGVQPQHF. The CDR3 DNA reads TGTGCCAGCAGTTACATGGGGGTTCAGCCCCAGCATTTT.

This clone was detected many times. This chain links TRBV2 with TRBJ1-1; D not resolved. Trimming pared 5 bases from V and 10 bases from J, leaving 14 bases between. The CDR3 sequence is 12 residues long. CDR1 is SNHLY and CDR2 is FYNNEI in the germline V gene. CDR3 in DNA: TGTGCCAGCAGTTACACCGAAGGTGGAGCTTTCTTT. This translates into CASSYTEGGAFF.

Turning to this clone: A much larger clone lies a single base off, so this may be a read error. This chain uses TRBV5-5 with TRBJ1-1, with D hard to call. This CDR3 is 16 amino acids long. Per germline, CDR1 SGHKS and CDR2 YYEKEE (reference sequence). In DNA, the CDR3 is TGTGCCATCAGCTCGACTTACAGAGGGTTGAACACTGAAGCTTTCTTT. It translates to CAISSTYRGLNTEAFF. The entire variable domain, with the rest obtained from reference TRBV5-5 and TRBJ1-1, is as follows: DAGVTQSPTHLIKTRGQQVTLRCSPISGHKSVSWYQQVLGQGPQFIFQYYEKEERGRGNFPDRFSARQFPNYSSELNVNALLLGDSALYLCAISSTYRGLNTEAFFGQGTRLTVV.